These T cell receptor beta chains were read from a single sample in a study of CD8 T cells in Susac syndrome. TCRdb independently ran MiXCR on the immunoSEQ multiplex PCR reads; one entry per CDR3 protein. The sample includes 170,000 or so distinct CDR3 sequences, approximately 95% of them seen just once. Material for sequencing was CD8+ T cells from PBMCs. These receptors were collected from a human donor with multiple sclerosis. The CDR3 runs from the conserved cysteine through the conserved F or W. The D gene is left open where the match is weak. Expanded clones are given a class, and other clones once, few, many or no size at all.

>TRBJ2-3|NA|17|TRBV13|NA
CASSLALGGARTDTQYF
TGTGCCAGCAGCTTAGCTTTGGGGGGGGCCCGCACAGATACGCAGTATTTT
>TRBJ2-1|NA|16|TRBV2|TRBD2
CASSEARLAGGGEQFF
TGTGCCAGCAGTGAAGCGCGACTAGCGGGGGGTGGTGAGCAGTTCTTC
>TRBJ2-5|NA|16|TRBV27|TRBD2
CASSLSQVAGVETQYF
TGTGCCAGCAGTTTATCGCAAGTAGCGGGAGTGGAGACCCAGTACTTC
>TRBJ2-7|NA|14|TRBV7-9|NA
CASSYISGSYEQYF
TGTGCCAGCAGCTATATTAGCGGTTCCTACGAGCAGTACTTC
>TRBJ1-4|NA|15|TRBV27|NA
CASSLIHTGDEKLFF
TGTGCCAGCAGTTTAATACACACCGGCGATGAAAAACTGTTTTTT
>TRBJ2-7|NA|14|TRBV25-1|TRBD2
CASSRKREKAEQYF
TGTGCCAGCAGCCGGAAGCGGGAGAAGGCCGAGCAGTACTTC
>TRBJ1-2|NA|13|TRBV2|NA
CATPGGEGWGYTF
TGTGCCACCCCCGGGGGGGAAGGTTGGGGCTACACCTTC
>TRBJ2-7|once|17|TRBV27|TRBD2
CASSLLAGGPTSYEQYF
TGTGCCAGCAGTTTATTAGCGGGAGGCCCCACCTCCTACGAGCAGTACTTC
>TRBJ2-1|NA|14|TRBV9|TRBD2
CASSPGLARNEQFF
TGTGCCAGCAGCCCGGGACTAGCGAGAAATGAGCAGTTCTTC
>TRBJ2-3|once|13|TRBV5-4|NA
CASSSYHGDTQYF
TGTGCCAGCAGCTCCTACCATGGAGATACGCAGTATTTT
>TRBJ2-7|NA|13|TRBV4-1|TRBD2
CASSQGLAGTPYF
TGCGCCAGCAGCCAAGGCCTAGCGGGGACGCCGTACTTC
>TRBJ1-5|NA|17|TRBV7-2|NA
CASSLGPIPGGNQPQHF
TGTGCCAGCAGCTTAGGGCCCATCCCTGGGGGCAATCAGCCCCAGCATTTT
>TRBJ2-3|NA|16|TRBV7-3|TRBD2
CASRLTSGTSTDTQYF
TGTGCCAGCAGGTTAACTAGCGGGACAAGCACAGATACGCAGTATTTT
>TRBJ2-1|once|15|TRBV27|TRBD2
CASSFPTSAREEQFF
TGTGCCAGCAGTTTCCCCACTAGCGCCAGGGAGGAGCAGTTCTTC
>TRBJ2-5|NA|13|TRBV29-1|TRBD1
CSGLTGPQETQYF
TGCAGCGGCTTGACAGGGCCCCAAGAGACCCAGTACTTC
>TRBJ2-3|NA|14|TRBV12-3/TRBV12-4|NA
CASSLALLPDTQYF
TGTGCCAGCAGTTTAGCGCTACTCCCAGATACGCAGTATTTT
>TRBJ2-2|NA|13|TRBV29-1|NA
CSVPWGYTGELFF
TGCAGCGTTCCTTGGGGTTACACCGGGGAGCTGTTTTTT
>TRBJ1-2|NA|13|TRBV15|NA
CATSREPASDYTF
TGTGCCACCAGCAGAGAGCCAGCCTCGGACTACACCTTC
>TRBJ2-7|NA|12|TRBV9|NA
CASSVVPYEQYF
TGTGCCAGCAGCGTAGTTCCCTACGAGCAGTACTTC
>TRBJ2-3|NA|11|TRBV9|NA
CASGVPDTQYF
TGTGCCAGCGGGGTCCCAGATACGCAGTATTTT
>TRBJ2-7|NA|13|TRBV20-1|NA
CSASGQDRIEQYF
NA
>TRBJ1-6|NA|18|TRBV23-1|NA
CASSQLLRDRTYNSPLHF
TGCGCCAGCAGTCAATTATTGAGGGATCGAACCTATAATTCACCCCTCCACTTT
>TRBJ2-7|NA|13|TRBV6-5|NA
CATTLATTYEQYF
TGTGCCACCACCTTGGCCACCACTTACGAGCAGTACTTC
>TRBJ2-1|NA|13|TRBV14|NA
CASSLFPYNEQFF
TGTGCCAGCAGCCTCTTCCCCTACAATGAGCAGTTCTTC
>TRBJ2-3|NA|16|TRBV5-1|TRBD2
CASSLDTGGPSDTQYF
TGCGCCAGCAGCTTGGATACGGGAGGGCCTAGTGATACGCAGTATTTT
>TRBJ2-5|NA|11|TRBV25-1|NA
CASTTWETQYF
TGTGCCAGCACCACCTGGGAGACCCAGTACTTC
>TRBJ2-7|NA|14|TRBV20-1|TRBD2
CSARVTSGTYEQYF
TGCAGTGCTAGAGTGACTAGCGGCACCTACGAGCAGTACTTC
>TRBJ1-2|NA|12|TRBV7-9|NA
CASSLDRYGYTF
TGTGCCAGCAGCTTGGACCGGTATGGCTACACCTTC
>TRBJ2-2|NA|14|TRBV30|NA
CAWSVGVSTGELFF
TGTGCCTGGAGTGTAGGGGTTTCCACCGGGGAGCTGTTTTTT
>TRBJ2-7|NA|15|TRBV7-2|TRBD2
CASSNRPWGGYEQYF
TGTGCCAGCAGCAACCGCCCGTGGGGGGGATACGAGCAGTACTTC
>TRBJ2-3|NA|16|TRBV12-3/TRBV12-4|NA
CASSLGTWKDTDTQYF
TGTGCCAGCAGTCTGGGAACATGGAAGGACACAGATACGCAGTATTTT
>TRBJ2-5|NA|15|TRBV27|NA
CASSSSGDREETQYF
TGTGCCAGCAGCTCTTCGGGAGACAGGGAAGAGACCCAGTACTTC
>TRBJ2-1|NA|16|TRBV20-1|TRBD2
CSALGRGLAGDNEQFF
TGCAGTGCCCTGGGACGTGGACTAGCGGGAGACAATGAGCAGTTCTTC
>TRBJ2-3|NA|15|TRBV29-1|NA
CSVEDLNRATDTQYF
TGCAGCGTTGAAGATTTGAACAGGGCTACAGATACGCAGTATTTT
>TRBJ2-1|NA|11|TRBV28|NA
CAIRDYNEQFF
TGTGCCATCCGGGACTACAATGAGCAGTTCTTC
>TRBJ2-5|once|15|TRBV2|TRBD2
CASKTGTSGLETQYF
TGTGCCAGCAAGACCGGGACTAGCGGGTTGGAGACCCAGTACTTC
>TRBJ1-2|few|13|TRBV27|NA
CASSFEANYGYTF
TGTGCCAGCAGTTTTGAGGCTAACTATGGCTACACCTTC
>TRBJ1-1|NA|13|TRBV30|NA
CAWQEALNTEAFF
TGTGCCTGGCAGGAGGCCTTGAACACTGAAGCTTTCTTT
>TRBJ1-1|NA|13|TRBV29-1|NA
CSVRTGRNTEAFF
TGCAGCGTCCGTACAGGGAGGAACACTGAAGCTTTCTTT
>TRBJ2-1|NA|14|TRBV12-3/TRBV12-4|TRBD1
CASTGQILFDEQFF
TGTGCCAGCACGGGACAGATACTTTTCGATGAGCAGTTCTTC
>TRBJ2-2|NA|13|TRBV5-1|NA
CASMLEDTGELFF
TGCGCCAGCATGCTTGAAGACACCGGGGAGCTGTTTTTT